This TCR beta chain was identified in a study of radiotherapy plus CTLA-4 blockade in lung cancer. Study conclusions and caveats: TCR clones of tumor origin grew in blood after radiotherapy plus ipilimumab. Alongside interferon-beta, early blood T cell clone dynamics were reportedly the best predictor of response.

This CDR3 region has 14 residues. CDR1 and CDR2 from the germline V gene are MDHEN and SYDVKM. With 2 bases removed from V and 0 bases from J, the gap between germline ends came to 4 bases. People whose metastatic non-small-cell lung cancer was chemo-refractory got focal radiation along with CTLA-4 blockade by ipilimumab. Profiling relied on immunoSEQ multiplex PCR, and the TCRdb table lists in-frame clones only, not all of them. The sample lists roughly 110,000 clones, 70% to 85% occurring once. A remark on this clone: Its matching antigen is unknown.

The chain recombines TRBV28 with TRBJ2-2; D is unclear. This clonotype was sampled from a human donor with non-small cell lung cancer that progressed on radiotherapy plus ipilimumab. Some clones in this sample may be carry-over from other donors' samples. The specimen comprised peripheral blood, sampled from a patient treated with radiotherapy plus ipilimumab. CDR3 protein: CASSLITNTGELFF. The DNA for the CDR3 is TGTGCCAGCAGTTTAATAACGAACACCGGGGAGCTGTTTTTT. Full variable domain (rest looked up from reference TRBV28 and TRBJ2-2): DVKVTQSSRYLVKRTGEKVFLECVQDMDHENMFWYRQDPGLGLRLIYFSYDVKMKEKGDIPEGYSVSREKKERFSLILESASTNQTSMYLCASSLITNTGELFFGEGSRLTVL.